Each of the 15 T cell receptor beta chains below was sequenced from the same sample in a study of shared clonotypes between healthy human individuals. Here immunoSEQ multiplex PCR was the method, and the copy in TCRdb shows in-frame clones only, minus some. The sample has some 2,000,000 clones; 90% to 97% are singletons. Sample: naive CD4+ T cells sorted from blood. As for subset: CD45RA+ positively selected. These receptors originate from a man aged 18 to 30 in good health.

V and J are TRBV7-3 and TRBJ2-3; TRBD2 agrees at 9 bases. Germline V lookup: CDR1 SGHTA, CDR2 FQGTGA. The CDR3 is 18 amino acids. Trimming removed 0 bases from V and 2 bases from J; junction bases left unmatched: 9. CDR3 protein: CASSLTSGLAGYTDTQYF. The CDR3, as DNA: TGTGCCAGCAGCTTAACGTCGGGTCTAGCGGGGTACACAGATACGCAGTATTTT.

The CDR3 DNA reads as TGTGCCAGTAGTATCGGGACGGTGGGGCCAGATACGCAGTATTTT. As protein: CASSIGTVGPDTQYF. The V call is TRBV19, the J call TRBJ2-3, with D perhaps assigned TRBD1 or TRBD2 (5 bases each). Germline CDR1 and CDR2: LNHDA and SQIVND (reference sequence). The CDR3 sequence is 15 residues long. V gave up 3 bases and J gave up 4 bases, with 14 bases separating them.

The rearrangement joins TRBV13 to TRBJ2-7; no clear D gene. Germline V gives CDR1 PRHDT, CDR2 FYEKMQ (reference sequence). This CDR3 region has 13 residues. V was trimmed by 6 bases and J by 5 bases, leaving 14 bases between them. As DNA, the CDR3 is TGTGCCAGCAGTTTACCGCCTTCTAACGAGCAGTACTTC. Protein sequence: CASSLPPSNEQYF.

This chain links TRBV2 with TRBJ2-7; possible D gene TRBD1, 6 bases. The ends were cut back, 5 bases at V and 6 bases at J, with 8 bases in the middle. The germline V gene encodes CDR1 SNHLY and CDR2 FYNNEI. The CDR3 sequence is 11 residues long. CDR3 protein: CASSKTGEQYF. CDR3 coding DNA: TGTGCCAGCAGTAAGACAGGCGAGCAGTACTTC.

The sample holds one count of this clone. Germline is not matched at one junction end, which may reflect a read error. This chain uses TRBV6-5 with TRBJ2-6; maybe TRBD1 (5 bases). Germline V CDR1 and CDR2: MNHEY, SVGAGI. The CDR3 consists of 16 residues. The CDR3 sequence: CASSYSTYSGANVLTF. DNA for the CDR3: TGTGCCAGCAGTTACTCGACGTACTCTGGGGCCAACGTCCTGACCTTC.

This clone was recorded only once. CDR3 sequence (DNA): TGCGCCAGCAGTCTAACGACAGAGGCCTATGGCTACACCTTC. It translates to CASSLTTEAYGYTF. The chain recombines TRBV10-2 with TRBJ1-2; perhaps TRBD1 as D (5 bases). CDR1 is WSHSY, CDR2 SAAADI, per germline. Deletions cut 5 bases from V and 4 bases from J, with 14 bases between. This CDR3 has 14 amino acids.

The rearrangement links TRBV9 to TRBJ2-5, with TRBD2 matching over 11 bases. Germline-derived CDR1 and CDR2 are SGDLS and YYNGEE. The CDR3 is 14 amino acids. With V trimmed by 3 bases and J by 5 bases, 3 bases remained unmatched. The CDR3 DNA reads TGTGCCAGCAGCGCGACTAGCGGGGCCGAGACCCAGTACTTC. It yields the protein CASSATSGAETQYF. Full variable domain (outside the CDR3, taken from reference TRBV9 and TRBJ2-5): DSGVTQTPKHLITATGQRVTLRCSPRSGDLSVYWYQQSLDQGLQFLIQYYNGEERAKGNILERFSAQQFPDLHSELNLSSLELGDSALYFCASSATSGAETQYFGPGTRLLVL.

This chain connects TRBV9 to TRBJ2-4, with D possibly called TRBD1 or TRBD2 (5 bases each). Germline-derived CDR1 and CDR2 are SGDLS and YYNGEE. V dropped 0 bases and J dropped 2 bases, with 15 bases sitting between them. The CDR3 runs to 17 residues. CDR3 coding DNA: TGTGCCAGCAGCGTAGAAGGGACCCCCTTTTCCAAAAACATTCAGTACTTC. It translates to CASSVEGTPFSKNIQYF.

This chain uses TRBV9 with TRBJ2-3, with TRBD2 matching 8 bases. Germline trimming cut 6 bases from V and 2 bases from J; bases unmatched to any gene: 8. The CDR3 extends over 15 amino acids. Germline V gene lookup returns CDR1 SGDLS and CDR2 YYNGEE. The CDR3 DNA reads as TGTGCCAGCACCCTCGGGGGGGCACTCACAGATACGCAGTATTTT. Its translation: CASTLGGALTDTQYF.

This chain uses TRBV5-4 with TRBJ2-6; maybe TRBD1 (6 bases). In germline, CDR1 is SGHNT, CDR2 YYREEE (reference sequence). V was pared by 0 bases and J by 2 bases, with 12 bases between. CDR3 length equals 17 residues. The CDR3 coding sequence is TGTGCCAGCAGCTTGGCCGTAGGGGGTGCTGGGGCCAACGTCCTGACTTTC. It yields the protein CASSLAVGGAGANVLTF.

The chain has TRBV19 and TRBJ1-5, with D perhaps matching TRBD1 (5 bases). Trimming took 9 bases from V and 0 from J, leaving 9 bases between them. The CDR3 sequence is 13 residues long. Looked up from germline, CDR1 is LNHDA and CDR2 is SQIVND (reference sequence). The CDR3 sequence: CASGASSNQPQHF. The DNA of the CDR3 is TGTGCCAGCGGGGCCAGTAGCAATCAGCCCCAGCATTTT. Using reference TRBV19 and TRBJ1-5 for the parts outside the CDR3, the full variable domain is DGGITQSPKYLFRKEGQNVTLSCEQNLNHDAMYWYRQDPGQGLRLIYYSQIVNDFQKGDIAEGYSVSREKKESFPLTVTSAQKNPTAFYLCASGASSNQPQHFGDGTRLSIL.

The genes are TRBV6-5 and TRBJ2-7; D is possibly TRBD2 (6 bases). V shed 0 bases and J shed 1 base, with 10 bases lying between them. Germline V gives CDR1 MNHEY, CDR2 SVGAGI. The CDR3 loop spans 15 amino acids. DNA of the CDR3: TGTGCCAGCAGTTACTCTCGGGGGTTTTCCTACGAGCAGTACTTC. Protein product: CASSYSRGFSYEQYF.

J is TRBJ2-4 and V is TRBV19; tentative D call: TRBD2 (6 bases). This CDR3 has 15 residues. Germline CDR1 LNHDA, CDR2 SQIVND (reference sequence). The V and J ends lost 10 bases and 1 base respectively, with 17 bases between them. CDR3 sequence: CATKEGGVAKNIQYF. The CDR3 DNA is TGTGCCACCAAGGAAGGAGGGGTGGCCAAAAACATTCAGTACTTC.

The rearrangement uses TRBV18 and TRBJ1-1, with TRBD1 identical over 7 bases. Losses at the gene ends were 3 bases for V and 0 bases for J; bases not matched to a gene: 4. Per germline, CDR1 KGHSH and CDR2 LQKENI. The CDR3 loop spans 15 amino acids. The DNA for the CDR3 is TGTGCCAGCTCACCGAGGGGGCTAATGAACACTGAAGCTTTCTTT. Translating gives CASSPRGLMNTEAFF. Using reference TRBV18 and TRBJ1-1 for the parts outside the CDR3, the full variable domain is NAGVMQNPRHLVRRRGQEARLRCSPMKGHSHVYWYRQLPEEGLKFMVYLQKENIIDESGMPKERFSAEFPKEGPSILRIQQVVRGDSAAYFCASSPRGLMNTEAFFGQGTRLTVV.

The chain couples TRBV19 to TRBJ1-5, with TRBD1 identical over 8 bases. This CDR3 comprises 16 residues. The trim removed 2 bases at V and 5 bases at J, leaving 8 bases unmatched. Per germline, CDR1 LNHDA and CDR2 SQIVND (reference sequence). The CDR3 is CASSITDRVSDQPQHF. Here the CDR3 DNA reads TGTGCCAGTAGTATAACGGACAGGGTATCAGATCAGCCCCAGCATTTT.